The T cell receptor beta chain described here comes from a study of T cell responses to AZD1222 COVID-19 vaccine. A word on this clone: Its matching antigen is unknown.

Findings and limits, study-wide: Clonal diversity was possibly underestimated, and the donors were mostly white British, with more females. The breadth and depth of Spike-specific TCRs increased once two AZD1222 doses had been given. At study baseline, merely six AZD1222 recipients were seropositive.

Method: immunoSEQ multiplex PCR; TCRdb's copy keeps in-frame clones and lacks some. The data contain just under 35,000 clones, 85% to 90% of them singletons. CDR3 size: 15 residues. CDR1 and CDR2 (germline): SNHLY, FYNNEI. V gave up 1 base and J gave up 0 bases, with 8 bases separating them. The clonotype originates from an adult who received the AZD1222 COVID-19 vaccine. Sequenced here: peripheral blood, sampled 28 days after the second AZD1222 dose. The chain couples TRBV2 to TRBJ2-3; perhaps D is TRBD1 or TRBD2 (6 bases each). The CDR3: CASSEGGASTDTQYF. The CDR3 region has the DNA TGTGCCAGCAGTGAAGGGGGGGCGAGCACAGATACGCAGTATTTT.